A selection of T cell receptor beta chains follows, all from one sample in a study of T cell repertoires in cytomegalovirus infection. TCRdb ran MiXCR on the reads and lists one entry per CDR3 protein. The sample yields 200,000 to 250,000 distinct CDR3 sequences, around 6.2% seen once. The sample was PBMCs. The origin of the receptors is a human donor in good health (CMV status not recorded). Some clones in this sample may be carry-over from other donors' samples. Both conserved end residues are part of each CDR3. The D gene is left open where the match is weak. For some rows the clone size is stated as once, few or many, or as a class when expanded; others skip it.

cdr3_aa cdr3_nt cdr3_length j_call d_call v_call clone_size
CASSELGFPNSPLHF TGTGCCAGCAGTGAGCTGGGGTTCCCCAATTCACCCCTCCACTTT 15 TRBJ1-6 NA TRBV2 few
CASSGTSGNEQYF TGTGCCAGCAGTGGGACTAGCGGGAACGAGCAGTACTTC 13 TRBJ2-7 TRBD2 TRBV2 many
CSARAGTLYNEQFF TGCAGTGCTAGAGCCGGGACACTGTACAATGAGCAGTTCTTC 14 TRBJ2-1 NA TRBV20-1 many
CSAGPTSYEQYF TGCAGTGCTGGCCCGACTTCCTACGAGCAGTACTTC 12 TRBJ2-7 NA TRBV20-1 many
CASILWTYSGNTIYF TGTGCCAGCATCCTCTGGACCTACTCTGGAAACACCATATATTTT 15 TRBJ1-3 NA TRBV12-3/TRBV12-4 few
CASSLGTAHYNEQFF TGTGCCAGCAGTTTAGGGACAGCGCACTACAATGAGCAGTTCTTC 15 TRBJ2-1 TRBD1 TRBV28 many
CASSLAGVVDEQFF TGTGCCAGCAGCTTAGCAGGGGTTGTCGATGAGCAGTTCTTC 14 TRBJ2-1 NA TRBV7-2 NA
CASSYFGTGHTEAFF TGTGCCAGCAGTTATTTCGGGACAGGGCACACTGAAGCTTTCTTT 15 TRBJ1-1 TRBD1 TRBV6-5 many
CASSFASGGPYNEQFF TGCGCCAGCAGCTTTGCTAGCGGGGGCCCCTACAATGAGCAGTTCTTC 16 TRBJ2-1 TRBD2 TRBV5-1 many
CASSFVRAYEQYF TGCGCCAGCAGCTTTGTCCGGGCTTACGAGCAGTACTTC 13 TRBJ2-7 NA TRBV4-1 many
CASSKRERETQYF TGTGCCAGCAGTAAACGGGAGAGGGAGACCCAGTACTTC 13 TRBJ2-5 NA TRBV7-2 many
CASSLARQGITGELFF TGTGCCAGCAGCCTGGCGCGGCAGGGGATCACCGGGGAGCTGTTTTTT 16 TRBJ2-2 NA TRBV7-3 few
CASSRFGVTGGNGYTF TGTGCCAGCAGCCGGTTCGGGGTTACAGGGGGCAATGGCTACACCTTC 16 TRBJ1-2 TRBD1 TRBV12-3/TRBV12-4 many
CASIGTVSYNSPLHF TGCGCCAGCATCGGGACAGTCTCCTATAATTCACCCCTCCACTTT 15 TRBJ1-6 TRBD1 TRBV10-2 many
CASSLTTPTLHNEQFF TGTGCCAGCAGCTTAACTACCCCCACTCTACACAATGAGCAGTTCTTC 16 TRBJ2-1 NA TRBV12-3/TRBV12-4 few
CASSRRGLGTGELFF TGTGCCAGCAGCCGGAGGGGGCTAGGCACCGGGGAGCTGTTTTTT 15 TRBJ2-2 NA TRBV7-3 many
CASDSGQGGSNQPQHF TGTGCTAGTGACTCAGGACAGGGGGGGAGCAATCAGCCCCAGCATTTT 16 TRBJ1-5 TRBD1 TRBV12-5 NA